These T cell receptor beta chains were read from a single sample in a study of tumor and adjacent non-tumor tissue in lung cancer. TCRdb independently ran MiXCR on the multiplex PCR reads; one entry per CDR3 protein. The data contain approximately 75,000 distinct CDR3 sequences, 60% to 80% of them singletons. The material sequenced was lung tumor tissue. Every receptor here comes from a woman in her 50s with non-small cell lung cancer. The CDR3 runs from the conserved cysteine through the conserved F or W. Part of the rows lack a size; the others show once, few, many or a class for expanded clones.

V gene	J gene	clone size	CDR3 protein
TRBV4-2	TRBJ2-1	many	CASSQAQYSEQFF
TRBV10-2	TRBJ2-7	-	CTSNPDLAEGGDEQYF
TRBV12-3/TRBV12-4	TRBJ2-2	-	CASSPGDRVDGELFF
TRBV7-9	TRBJ1-5	many	CASSLGIGGENQPQHF
TRBV7-2	TRBJ1-2	few	CASSLGRVADYGYTF
TRBV29-1	TRBJ2-1	few	CSCDGAGLFNEQFF
TRBV21-1	TRBJ1-1	-	CASSSPTWELNTEAFF
TRBV6-1	TRBJ1-2	-	CVSIRAGGGYGYTF
TRBV6-5	TRBJ2-7	-	CGGSLRAGTGYEQYF
TRBV7-8	TRBJ2-7	many	CAREKKQRGPFYEQYF
TRBV12-5	TRBJ2-1	-	CVSGLFPGTRDEQFF
TRBV20-1	TRBJ2-1	once	CSARDLGNKQFF
TRBV20-1	TRBJ2-7	-	CSAPLTSGRAYRYKQYF
TRBV12-3/TRBV12-4	TRBJ2-7	-	CASSGGLEAIYEQYF
TRBV11-2	TRBJ2-3	-	CASSSGGIAGHTQYF
TRBV7-9	TRBJ2-2	-	CANSRRSVSTGELFF
TRBV6-1	TRBJ2-7	-	CASSKRLEGYEQYF